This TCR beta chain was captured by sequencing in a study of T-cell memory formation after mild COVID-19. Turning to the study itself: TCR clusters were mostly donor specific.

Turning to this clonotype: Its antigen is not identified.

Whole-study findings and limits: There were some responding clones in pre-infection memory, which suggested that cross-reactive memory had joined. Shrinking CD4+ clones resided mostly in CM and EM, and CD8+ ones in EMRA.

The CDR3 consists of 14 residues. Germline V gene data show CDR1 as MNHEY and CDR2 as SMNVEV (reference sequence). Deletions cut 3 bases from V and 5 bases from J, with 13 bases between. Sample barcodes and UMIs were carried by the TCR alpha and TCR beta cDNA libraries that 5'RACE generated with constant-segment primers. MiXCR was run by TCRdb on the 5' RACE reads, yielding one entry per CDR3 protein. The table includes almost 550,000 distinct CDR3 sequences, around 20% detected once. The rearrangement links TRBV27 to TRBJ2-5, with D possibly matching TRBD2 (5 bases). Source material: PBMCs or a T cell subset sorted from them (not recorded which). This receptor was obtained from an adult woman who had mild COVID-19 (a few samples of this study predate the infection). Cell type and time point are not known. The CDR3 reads CASSFRGTSETQYF. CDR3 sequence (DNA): TGTGCCAGCAGTTTTCGGGGTACTTCCGAGACCCAGTACTTC.